A selection of T cell receptor beta chains follows, all from one sample in a study of cytomegalovirus exposure and HLA in healthy donors. Only in-frame clones appear in the TCRdb table, and some are missing; sequencing was by immunoSEQ multiplex PCR. This table has about 150,000 clones, about 80% appearing once. Input material: PBMCs. The receptors here all came from a man between 40 and 49 years old in good health and CMV-seronegative. Both conserved end residues are part of each CDR3. Fields, in order: D gene, clone size, V gene, J gene, CDR3 length, CDR3 protein, CDR3 DNA. D genes are given only for firm matches. Part of the rows lack a size; the others show once, few, many or a class for expanded clones.

>.|.|TRBV10-2|TRBJ2-7|16
CASSEGRPSFYYEQYF
TGCGCCAGCAGTGAAGGCAGACCAAGCTTTTACTACGAGCAGTACTTC
>.|.|TRBV6-1|TRBJ1-1|14
CASSEPWGYTEAFF
TGTGCCAGCAGTGAACCCTGGGGCTACACTGAAGCTTTCTTT
>TRBD2|.|TRBV28|TRBJ2-2|17
CASSFFAGGTPTGELFF
TGTGCCAGCAGTTTCTTTGCGGGAGGTACCCCCACCGGGGAGCTGTTTTTT
>TRBD1|.|TRBV9|TRBJ1-5|16
CASSKGTGDSNQPQHF
TGTGCCAGCAGCAAAGGGACAGGCGATAGCAATCAGCCCCAGCATTTT
>TRBD2|.|TRBV7-8|TRBJ2-3|17
CASSSVTSGRSTDTQYF
TGTGCCAGCAGCTCCGTGACTAGCGGGAGGAGCACAGATACGCAGTATTTT
>.|few|TRBV5-5|TRBJ1-1|15
CASSAETPGYSEAFF
TGTGCCAGCAGCGCAGAAACCCCGGGATATAGTGAAGCTTTCTTT
>.|.|TRBV29-1|TRBJ1-2|11
CSAGQDYGYTF
TGCAGCGCAGGCCAGGACTATGGCTACACCTTC
>TRBD2|.|TRBV19|TRBJ2-2|16
CASSPFLAGAGGELFF
TGTGCCAGTAGTCCGTTTCTAGCGGGAGCGGGCGGGGAGCTGTTTTTT
>.|.|TRBV5-5|TRBJ2-2|14
CATSTLPRTGELFF
TGTGCCACCAGTACCCTACCGAGGACCGGGGAGCTGTTTTTT
>.|.|TRBV28|TRBJ1-2|13
CASSLHENYGYTF
TGTGCCAGCAGCTTACACGAGAACTATGGCTACACCTTC
>.|.|TRBV29-1|TRBJ1-4|12
CSVRRGNEKLFF
TGCAGCGTTAGACGGGGGAATGAAAAACTGTTTTTT
>.|.|TRBV6-5|TRBJ2-7|13
CASRPGLTYEQYF
TGTGCCAGCAGACCGGGACTTACCTACGAGCAGTACTTC
>.|.|TRBV11-2|TRBJ2-7|13
CASSTGTPLEQYF
TGTGCCAGCAGCACCGGGACACCCCTCGAGCAGTACTTC
>TRBD1|.|TRBV27|TRBJ1-1|14
CASSFQGATTEAFF
TGTGCCAGCAGTTTTCAGGGGGCAACGACTGAAGCTTTCTTT
>TRBD1|few|TRBV6-5|TRBJ1-2|12
CASSSGGGGYTF
TGTGCCAGCAGCTCAGGGGGCGGGGGCTACACCTTC
>TRBD2|few|TRBV4-1|TRBJ2-1|16
CASSQYETGGSNEQFF
TGCGCCAGCAGCCAGTATGAGACGGGAGGCAGCAATGAGCAGTTCTTC
>TRBD1|.|TRBV6-5|TRBJ1-1|14
CASSPNRGGTEAFF
TGTGCCAGCAGTCCAAACAGGGGGGGCACTGAAGCTTTCTTT
>TRBD2|.|TRBV15|TRBJ2-1|18
CATSRGSGGASGYNEQFF
TGTGCCACCAGCAGAGGATCGGGGGGGGCTAGCGGATACAATGAGCAGTTCTTC
>TRBD1|.|TRBV19|TRBJ1-5|15
CASSGTESSNQPQHF
TGTGCCAGTAGTGGGACAGAGAGTAGCAATCAGCCCCAGCATTTT
>.|few|TRBV5-1|TRBJ2-2|13
CASSLRSTGELFF
TGCGCCAGCAGCCTCAGAAGCACCGGGGAGCTGTTTTTT
>TRBD1|.|TRBV11-3|TRBJ1-1|13
CASSTEGAGEAFF
TGTGCCAGCAGCACGGAGGGGGCCGGTGAAGCTTTCTTT
>TRBD2|.|TRBV11-3|TRBJ2-3|18
CASSLDGGLAGLSDTQYF
TGTGCCAGCAGCTTAGATGGCGGACTAGCGGGGTTATCGGATACGCAGTATTTT
>.|.|TRBV9|TRBJ2-1|15
CASSVVAGRYNEQFF
TGTGCCAGCAGCGTAGTGGCGGGACGGTACAATGAGCAGTTCTTC
>.|.|TRBV5-1|TRBJ2-2|15
CASSQTQGSTGELFF
TGCGCCAGCAGCCAAACCCAGGGGTCCACCGGGGAGCTGTTTTTT
>.|once|TRBV7-9|TRBJ2-1|13
CASIPLPGNEQFF
TGTGCCAGCATCCCCCTCCCCGGGAATGAGCAGTTCTTC
>.|.|TRBV19|TRBJ2-4|14
CASSIRLIKNSQYF
TGTGCCAGTAGTATCAGGCTTATCAAAAACAGTCAGTACTTC
>.|.|TRBV9|TRBJ2-1|15
CASSVTLASYNEQFF
TGTGCCAGCAGCGTCACCCTAGCCTCCTACAATGAGCAGTTCTTC
>.|.|TRBV6-1|TRBJ1-5|15
CASSEAQGGGQPQHF
TGTGCCAGCAGTGAAGCGCAGGGAGGAGGACAGCCCCAGCATTTT
>.|.|TRBV27|TRBJ2-1|12
CASSLVRSEQFF
TGTGCCAGCAGTTTGGTCCGGAGTGAGCAGTTCTTC
>TRBD1|.|TRBV10-3|TRBJ2-3|16
CAISAYDRGLSGTQYF
TGTGCCATCAGCGCGTATGACAGGGGGCTATCGGGTACGCAGTATTTT
>.|few|TRBV6-5|TRBJ1-5|14
CASSYGGSSQPQHF
TGTGCCAGCAGTTACGGAGGGTCCAGTCAGCCCCAGCATTTT
>.|.|TRBV18|TRBJ2-5|13
CASSSGLEETQYF
TGTGCCAGCTCATCGGGACTTGAAGAGACCCAGTACTTC
>.|.|TRBV10-3|TRBJ2-7|13
CAISGVRGYEQYF
TGTGCCATCAGTGGGGTCAGGGGTTACGAGCAGTACTTC
>.|.|TRBV7-9|TRBJ1-2|15
CASSSPGGRNYGYTF
TGTGCCAGCAGCTCCCCCGGCGGGCGCAACTATGGCTACACCTTC
>TRBD1|few|TRBV5-1|TRBJ2-3|15
CASSLDRGTTDTQYF
TGCGCCAGCAGCTTGGACAGGGGGACCACAGATACGCAGTATTTT
>TRBD1|.|TRBV7-9|TRBJ2-7|16
CSSSLGGQGLLYEQYF
TGTTCCAGCAGCTTAGGTGGACAGGGGTTACTCTACGAGCAGTACTTC
>.|few|TRBV4-1|TRBJ1-1|15
CASSQPNRDHTEAFF
TGCGCCAGCAGCCAGCCTAACAGGGATCACACTGAAGCTTTCTTT
>TRBD2|once|TRBV5-1|TRBJ2-1|16
CASSLEAGLAHNEQFF
TGCGCCAGCAGCTTGGAAGCGGGACTAGCCCACAATGAGCAGTTCTTC
>TRBD2|.|TRBV5-1|TRBJ2-2|15
CASSLSSGSPGELFF
TGCGCCAGCAGCTTGTCTAGCGGGAGTCCCGGGGAGCTGTTTTTT
>TRBD2|.|TRBV7-9|TRBJ2-5|17
CASSLAQGTSFFETQYF
TGTGCCAGCAGCTTAGCGCAAGGGACTAGCTTTTTCGAGACCCAGTACTTC
>.|.|TRBV10-3|TRBJ1-1|14
CAITLGQRGTEAFF
TGTGCCATCACCCTCGGACAGAGGGGCACTGAAGCTTTCTTT
>TRBD2|.|TRBV18|TRBJ2-1|16
CASSPPGGSTYNEQFF
TGTGCCAGCTCACCACCGGGCGGGAGTACCTACAATGAGCAGTTCTTC
>TRBD2|.|TRBV19|TRBJ2-5|18
CASSIDDGLAGLAETQYF
TGTGCCAGTAGTATAGATGACGGGCTAGCGGGATTGGCAGAGACCCAGTACTTC
>.|.|TRBV5-6|TRBJ2-2|14
CASSLETVIGELFF
TGTGCCAGCAGCTTAGAGACAGTCATCGGGGAGCTGTTTTTT
>TRBD2|.|TRBV6-5|TRBJ2-1|14
CAAGTSGRDNEQFF
TGTGCCGCCGGGACTAGCGGGAGGGACAATGAGCAGTTCTTC
>.|.|TRBV7-9|TRBJ1-1|12
CASSLTSTEAFF
TGTGCCAGCAGCTTAACAAGCACTGAAGCTTTCTTT
>.|.|TRBV19|TRBJ2-1|15
CASSIVVGSGYEQFF
TGTGCCAGTAGTATAGTAGTGGGGAGCGGGTACGAGCAGTTCTTC
>TRBD1|.|TRBV19|TRBJ1-1|15
CASSSSYRGNTEAFF
TGTGCCAGTAGTTCCTCCTACAGGGGGAACACTGAAGCTTTCTTT
>TRBD2|.|TRBV18|TRBJ2-5|15
CASSPGLAGQETQYF
TGTGCCAGCTCACCCGGACTAGCGGGCCAAGAGACCCAGTACTTC
>TRBD1|.|TRBV6-1|TRBJ2-1|15
CASSGPGQSYNEQFF
TGTGCCAGCAGTGGTCCGGGACAGAGTTACAATGAGCAGTTCTTC
>TRBD2|.|TRBV5-1|TRBJ2-5|18
CASSFRQAASGSGETQYF
TGCGCCAGCAGTTTCAGACAGGCGGCTAGCGGGAGTGGTGAGACCCAGTACTTC
>.|.|TRBV18|TRBJ2-1|13
CASSSTGGNEQFF
TGTGCCAGCTCATCAACGGGTGGGAATGAGCAGTTCTTC
>.|.|TRBV7-9|TRBJ2-6|17
CASSLGAGPPGANVLTF
TGTGCCAGCAGCTTAGGAGCGGGTCCCCCTGGGGCCAACGTCCTGACTTTC